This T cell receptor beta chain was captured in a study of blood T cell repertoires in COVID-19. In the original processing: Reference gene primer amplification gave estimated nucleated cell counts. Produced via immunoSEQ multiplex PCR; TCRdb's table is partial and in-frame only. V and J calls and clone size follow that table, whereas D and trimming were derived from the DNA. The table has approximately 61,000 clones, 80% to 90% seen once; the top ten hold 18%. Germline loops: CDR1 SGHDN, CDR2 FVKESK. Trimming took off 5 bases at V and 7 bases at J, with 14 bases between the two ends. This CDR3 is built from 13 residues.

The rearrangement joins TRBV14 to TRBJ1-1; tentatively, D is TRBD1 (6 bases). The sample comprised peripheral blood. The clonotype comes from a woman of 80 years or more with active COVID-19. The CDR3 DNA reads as TGTGCCAGCAGCGCGCAGGGGCCTATTGAAGCTTTCTTT. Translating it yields CASSAQGPIEAFF. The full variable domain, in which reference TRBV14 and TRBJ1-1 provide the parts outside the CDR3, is EAGVTQFPSHSVIEKGQTVTLRCDPISGHDNLYWYRRVMGKEIKFLLHFVKESKQDESGMPNNRFLAERTGGTYSTLKVQPAELEDSGVYFCASSAQGPIEAFFGQGTRLTVV.